This entry lists 18 T cell receptor beta chains sequenced from one sample in a study of T cells in Graves' hyperthyroidism and ophthalmopathy. The source material, RNA transcripts, was used to amplify TCR beta CDR3 regions. A first-round RT-PCR of the TCR CDR3 used the HTBI primer set. TCRdb processed the multiplex PCR reads anew with MiXCR; each CDR3 protein has one entry. Here the sample spans 650,000 to 850,000 distinct CDR3 sequences, roughly a sixth being singletons. Sequences were obtained from blood. These receptors came from a woman aged 45-60 years with Graves' hyperthyroidism that later progressed to Graves' ophthalmopathy.

This chain joins TRBV6-5 and TRBJ1-1; possibly TRBD1 for D (5 bases). CDR3 length: 16 amino acids. CDR1 is MNHEY, CDR2 SVGAGI, per germline. Trimming removed 0 bases from V and 4 bases from J, with 15 bases in between. CDR3 region: CASSYSIGEGSTEAFF. CDR3 nucleotides: TGTGCCAGCAGTTACTCGATAGGGGAAGGGAGCACTGAAGCTTTCTTT.

This clonotype appeared a few times. This chain connects TRBV6-1 to TRBJ2-7; no firm D call. The V end was cut by 3 bases, the J end by 2 bases, with 8 bases between. Looked up from germline, CDR1 is MNHNS and CDR2 is SASEGT. This CDR3 spans 13 amino acids. The CDR3 DNA sequence: TGTGCCAGCAGTGAGGAACCGGCCTACGAGCAGTACTTC. It is translated as CASSEEPAYEQYF.

The sample holds a few counts of this clonotype. The CDR3 loop reads CASSYRASGGYEQFF. The CDR3 nucleotides are TGTGCCAGCAGTTACAGGGCTAGCGGGGGCTATGAGCAGTTCTTC. The rearrangement joins TRBV6-2 or TRBV6-3 to TRBJ2-1, with TRBD2 matching over 10 bases. Germline V gives CDR1 MNHEY, CDR2 SVGEGT. CDR3 size: 15 residues. V shed 2 bases and J 8 bases; nucleotides not matched to a gene: 6.

There are a few counts of this clonotype. This chain connects TRBV6-5 to TRBJ2-2; no definite D call. This CDR3 comprises 17 residues. With 0 bases removed from V and 0 bases from J, the gap between germline ends came to 11 bases. Germline V CDR1 and CDR2: MNHEY, SVGAGI. The CDR3 DNA follows: TGTGCCAGCAGTTACTCGATCCAGACAACGAACACCGGGGAGCTGTTTTTT. This sequence encodes CASSYSIQTTNTGELFF.

The chain has TRBV29-1 and TRBJ2-7; D call uncertain. CDR3 length: 14 residues. Germline CDR1 SQVTM, CDR2 ANQGSEA. Trimming cost V 0 bases and J 1 base, with 10 bases left between them. The CDR3 here is CSVEEQAYSYEQYF. CDR3 bases: TGCAGCGTTGAAGAACAAGCGTATTCCTACGAGCAGTACTTC.

This clonotype has more than one count but fewer than ten. The rearrangement uses TRBV4-1 and TRBJ2-2; D remains unclear. The CDR3 runs to 16 residues. The V and J ends lost 0 bases and 3 bases respectively, with 11 bases between them. In germline, CDR1 is MGHRA, CDR2 YSYEKL. The CDR3 loop reads CASSQEFPADTGELFF. The CDR3 region has the DNA TGCGCCAGCAGCCAAGAGTTTCCCGCGGACACCGGGGAGCTGTTTTTT.

The chain carries TRBV6-5 and TRBJ2-7, with D hard to call. This CDR3 region has 13 residues. The germline CDR1 and CDR2 sequences are MNHEY and SVGAGI. Trimming removed 2 bases from V and 5 bases from J, with 10 bases in between. CDR3 loop: CASSYGGINEQYF. Written as DNA, the CDR3 is TGTGCCAGCAGTTACGGCGGCATCAACGAGCAGTACTTC.

The chain employs TRBV6-1 and TRBJ1-4, with a possible D match to TRBD1 (5 bases). The germline CDR1 and CDR2 sequences are MNHNS and SASEGT. The CDR3 covers 13 residues. Deletions cut 6 bases from V and 11 bases from J, with 16 bases between. As DNA, the CDR3 is TGTGCCAGCAGGGGGCAGGGAGTTGAGAAACTGTTTTTT. This gives the protein CASRGQGVEKLFF.

V usage is TRBV12-3 or TRBV12-4 and J usage is TRBJ2-6, with D possibly TRBD2 on 5 matching bases. The CDR3 spans 18 residues. V was cut by 3 bases and J by 3 bases, with 18 bases left in between. The DNA for the CDR3 is TGTGCCAGCAGTTTCGACGGGATAAGCTCTGTTGGGGCCAACGTCCTGACTTTC. The encoded protein is CASSFDGISSVGANVLTF.

The chain carries TRBV20-1 and TRBJ1-3, with a weak D call TRBD1 (5 bases). CDR3 length equals 17 residues. Germline V gene data show CDR1 as DFQATT and CDR2 as SNEGSKA (reference sequence). The V and J ends lost 6 bases and 0 bases respectively, with 21 bases between them. The CDR3 here is CSATPVARVLSGNTIYF. DNA for the CDR3: TGCAGTGCGACCCCGGTGGCCAGGGTTCTCTCTGGAAACACCATATATTTT.

This clonotype has at least ten counts. The chain carries TRBV9 and TRBJ2-7; 7 bases line up with TRBD2. There are 15 residues in the CDR3. The germline CDR1 and CDR2 sequences are SGDLS and YYNGEE. Trimming removed 3 bases from V and 1 base from J; junction bases left unmatched: 7. This chain's CDR3 is CASSAGEGYSYEQYF. The CDR3 region has the DNA TGTGCCAGCAGCGCGGGGGAGGGCTATTCCTACGAGCAGTACTTC.

This clonotype was seen a few times. V gene TRBV6-9 combines with J gene TRBJ1-2; 8 nucleotides agree with TRBD1. The CDR3 has 13 residues. From germline, CDR1 is MNHGY and CDR2 SVAAGI. After removal of 3 bases from V and 7 bases from J, the junction contained 4 bases not matched to a gene. The CDR3 nucleotides read TGTGCCAGCAGTTACGCCAGGGGGCCTGGCTACACCTTC. This gives the protein CASSYARGPGYTF.

With respect to this clonotype: A read error may explain this, as a much larger clone is one base away. The chain has TRBV7-2 and TRBJ1-2; D might be TRBD1 (6 bases). Germline-derived CDR1 and CDR2 are SGHTA and FQGNSA. This CDR3 has 16 residues. The CDR3 sequence: CANSRGGGQHYYGYTF. The CDR3, as DNA: TGTGCCAACAGCCGGGGGGGGGGCCAGCACTATTATGGCTACACCTTC.

This clonotype occurred many times. The chain combines TRBV20-1 with TRBJ2-5; tentative D call: TRBD2 (5 bases). Germline loops: CDR1 DFQATT, CDR2 SNEGSKA (reference sequence). This CDR3 has 13 residues. Trimming pared 5 bases from V and 2 bases from J, leaving 12 bases between. The CDR3 DNA reads as TGCAGTGCTGCTAGCCGCGCTCAAGAGACCCAGTACTTC. Amino acids: CSAASRAQETQYF.

This clonotype has at least ten counts. The V call is TRBV20-1, the J call TRBJ1-2; D possibly corresponds to TRBD1 (6 bases). The CDR3 loop spans 16 amino acids. Germline V gene sequence: CDR1 DFQATT, CDR2 SNEGSKA (reference sequence). V lost 0 bases and J 8 bases, leaving 22 bases between the germline ends. The CDR3 DNA reads as TGCAGTGCTAGAGATATGGGGGCTCCCCATTCCCGGGGCTACACCTTC. It specifies CSARDMGAPHSRGYTF.

The rearrangement uses TRBV6-2 or TRBV6-3 and TRBJ1-3, with D unclear. The CDR3 spans 16 residues. V dropped 0 bases and J dropped 8 bases, with 17 bases sitting between them. Germline-derived CDR1 and CDR2 are MNHEY and SVGEGT. The CDR3 spells CASSYSFKMMGDTIYF. CDR3 nucleotides: TGTGCCAGCAGTTACTCGTTTAAGATGATGGGAGACACCATATATTTT.

This clonotype was observed a few times. This clone may be a read error of a much larger clone one base away. The rearrangement uses TRBV6-2 or TRBV6-3 and TRBJ1-1; no clear D gene. V was trimmed by 10 bases and J by 3 bases, leaving 18 bases between them. This CDR3 is built from 14 residues. Per the germline V gene, CDR1 is MNHEY and CDR2 is SVGEGT. DNA for the CDR3: TGTGCCAACGCCAGGAGAGGGAGGGACACTGAAGCTTTCTTT. Translated: CANARRGRDTEAFF.

V gene TRBV7-8 combines with J gene TRBJ2-1; 9 nucleotides match TRBD2. The CDR3 sequence is 15 residues long. Losses at the gene ends were 5 bases for V and 7 bases for J; bases not matched to a gene: 9. Germline values: CDR1 SGHVS, CDR2 FQNEAQ. The CDR3 spells CASSPRGGLRNEQFF. Here the CDR3 DNA reads TGTGCCAGCAGCCCGCGGGGGGGCCTGAGGAATGAGCAGTTCTTC.